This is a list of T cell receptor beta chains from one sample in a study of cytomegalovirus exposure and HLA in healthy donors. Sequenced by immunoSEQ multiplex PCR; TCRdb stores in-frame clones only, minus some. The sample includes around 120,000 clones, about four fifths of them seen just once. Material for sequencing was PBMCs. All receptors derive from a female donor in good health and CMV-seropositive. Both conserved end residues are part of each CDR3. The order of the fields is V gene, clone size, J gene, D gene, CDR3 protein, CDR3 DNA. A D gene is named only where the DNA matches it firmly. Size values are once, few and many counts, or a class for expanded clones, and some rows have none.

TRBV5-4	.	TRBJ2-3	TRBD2	CASSQAVAGYGTDTQYF	TGTGCCAGCAGCCAGGCAGTAGCGGGGTATGGCACAGATACGCAGTATTTT
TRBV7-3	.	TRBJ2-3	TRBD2	CASSPGTSRLRDTQYF	TGTGCCAGCAGCCCGGGGACTAGCAGACTCAGGGATACGCAGTATTTT
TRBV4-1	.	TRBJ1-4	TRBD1	CASSPTTGDLEKLFF	TGCGCCAGCAGCCCAACCACAGGGGATCTTGAAAAACTGTTTTTT
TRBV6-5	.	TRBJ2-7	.	CASSPRDSASYEQYF	TGTGCCAGCAGTCCCAGGGATTCGGCCTCCTACGAGCAGTACTTC
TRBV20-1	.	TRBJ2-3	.	CSARVFGQYF	TGCAGTGCTAGAGTCTTCGGGCAGTATTTT
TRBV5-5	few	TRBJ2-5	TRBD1	CASSLGQGGETQYF	TGTGCCAGCAGTTTGGGACAGGGAGGAGAGACCCAGTACTTC
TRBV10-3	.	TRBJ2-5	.	CAISAPPEETQYF	TGTGCCATCAGTGCTCCTCCGGAAGAGACCCAGTACTTC
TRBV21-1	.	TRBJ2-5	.	CARGQVQETQYF	TGTGCCAGGGGACAGGTACAAGAGACCCAGTACTTC
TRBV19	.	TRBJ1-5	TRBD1	CASRGQDNQPQHF	TGTGCCAGCCGAGGACAGGATAATCAGCCCCAGCATTTT
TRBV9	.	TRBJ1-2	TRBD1	CASSPTTGAPDRNGYTF	TGTGCCAGCAGCCCCACCACAGGGGCGCCTGACAGGAATGGCTACACCTTC
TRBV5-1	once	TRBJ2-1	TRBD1	CASSFRTGVNEQFF	TGCGCCAGCAGCTTTCGGACAGGGGTGAATGAGCAGTTCTTC
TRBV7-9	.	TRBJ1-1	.	CSSFINKGNSNTEAFF	TGTTCCAGCTTCATTAACAAGGGGAACTCGAACACTGAAGCTTTCTTT
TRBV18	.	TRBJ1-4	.	CASSRLSPGGEKLFF	TGTGCCAGCTCACGCTTATCACCTGGCGGTGAAAAACTGTTTTTT
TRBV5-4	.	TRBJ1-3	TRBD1	CASSLTTGTGNTIYF	TGTGCCAGCAGCTTGACGACAGGGACCGGAAACACCATATATTTT
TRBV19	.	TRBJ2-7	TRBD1	CASSIGQGSYEQYF	TGTGCCAGTAGTATAGGACAGGGGTCCTACGAGCAGTACTTC
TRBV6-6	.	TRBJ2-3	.	CASSYVLPTDTQYF	TGTGCCAGCAGTTACGTTCTTCCCACAGATACGCAGTATTTT
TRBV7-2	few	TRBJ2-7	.	CASSLPRGDIAGDEQYF	TGTGCCAGCAGCTTACCCCGGGGGGACATTGCGGGGGACGAGCAGTACTTC
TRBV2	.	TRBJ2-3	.	CASSIGGSTDTQYF	TGTGCCAGCAGTATCGGAGGGAGCACAGATACGCAGTATTTT
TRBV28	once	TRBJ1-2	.	CASRIGGVRDYGYTF	TGTGCCAGCAGGATAGGAGGGGTGAGAGACTATGGCTACACCTTC
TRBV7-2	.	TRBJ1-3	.	CASSWDSGFGNTIYF	TGTGCCAGCAGCTGGGACTCGGGTTTTGGAAACACCATATATTTT
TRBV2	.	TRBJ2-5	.	CASSQGGLETQYF	TGTGCCAGCTCCCAGGGGGGACTGGAGACCCAGTACTTC
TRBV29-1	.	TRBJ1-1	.	CSVELPGYTEAFF	TGCAGCGTTGAGCTCCCGGGTTACACTGAAGCTTTCTTT
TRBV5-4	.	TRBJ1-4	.	CASRRGGDNEKLFF	TGTGCCAGCAGGCGGGGGGGCGATAATGAAAAACTGTTTTTT
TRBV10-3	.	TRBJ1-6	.	CAISESRAPYNSPLHF	TGTGCCATCAGTGAGTCTAGAGCGCCCTATAATTCACCCCTCCACTTT
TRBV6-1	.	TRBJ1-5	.	CASSEASLANQPQHF	TGTGCCAGCAGTGAAGCCTCCCTAGCAAATCAGCCCCAGCATTTT
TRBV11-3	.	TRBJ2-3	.	CASSLGQADLTDTQYF	TGTGCCAGCAGCTTAGGCCAAGCGGACCTCACAGATACGCAGTATTTT
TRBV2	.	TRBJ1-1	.	CASSEARSNTEAFF	TGTGCCAGCAGTGAAGCCAGATCGAACACTGAAGCTTTCTTT
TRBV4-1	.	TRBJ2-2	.	CASSQGEAAGELFF	TGCGCCAGCAGCCAAGGGGAGGCGGCCGGGGAGCTGTTTTTT
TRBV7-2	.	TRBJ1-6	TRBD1	CASSLEDRANSPLHF	TGTGCCAGCAGCTTAGAGGACAGGGCAAATTCACCCCTCCACTTT
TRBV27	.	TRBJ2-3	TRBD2	CASSGGGSSTDTQYF	TGTGCCAGCAGTGGGGGGGGGAGTAGCACAGATACGCAGTATTTT
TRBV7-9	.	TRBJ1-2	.	CASSLSLADLKGYTF	TGTGCCAGCAGCTTAAGCCTGGCGGATCTAAAGGGCTACACCTTC
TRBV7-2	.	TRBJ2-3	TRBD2	CASSLVAGRTDTQYF	TGTGCCAGCAGCTTAGTAGCGGGGCGCACAGATACGCAGTATTTT
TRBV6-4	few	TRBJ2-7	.	CASSDSGGGASYEQYF	TGTGCCAGCAGTGACTCAGGGGGCGGGGCCTCCTACGAGCAGTACTTC
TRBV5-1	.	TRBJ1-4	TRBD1	CASSSLTGALEKLFF	TGCGCCAGCAGCTCATTGACAGGGGCCCTTGAAAAACTGTTTTTT
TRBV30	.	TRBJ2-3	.	CAWTQKGVNTQYF	TGTGCCTGGACCCAAAAGGGAGTGAATACGCAGTATTTT
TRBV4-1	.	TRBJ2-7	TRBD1	CASSPPPGQALFSSYEQYF	TGCGCCAGCAGCCCGCCTCCGGGACAGGCTCTCTTCAGCTCCTACGAGCAGTACTTC
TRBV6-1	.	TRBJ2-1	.	CASTETRDYNEQFF	TGTGCCAGCACGGAGACTAGGGACTACAATGAGCAGTTCTTC
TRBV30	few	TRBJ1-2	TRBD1	CAWSRQGANYGYTF	TGTGCCTGGAGTCGACAGGGGGCGAACTATGGCTACACCTTC
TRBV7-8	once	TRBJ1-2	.	CASSLVSGGLTNYGYTF	TGTGCCAGCAGCTTAGTTTCGGGGGGACTGACTAACTATGGCTACACCTTC
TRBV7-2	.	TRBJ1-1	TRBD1	CASSRQGALNTEAFF	TGTGCCAGCAGCCGACAGGGGGCCCTGAACACTGAAGCTTTCTTT
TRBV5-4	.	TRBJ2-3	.	CASSSGDTQYF	TGTGCCAGCAGCTCTGGCGATACGCAGTATTTT
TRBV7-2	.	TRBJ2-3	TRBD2	CASSFRQTSGGSDTQYF	TGTGCCAGCAGCTTCCGCCAGACTAGCGGGGGGTCAGATACGCAGTATTTT
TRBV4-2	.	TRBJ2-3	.	CASSHGGTVGADTQYF	TGTGCCAGCAGCCATGGCGGGACAGTGGGGGCAGATACGCAGTATTTT
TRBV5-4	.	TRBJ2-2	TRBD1	CASSAGQERNTGELFF	TGTGCCAGCAGCGCGGGACAGGAGCGGAACACCGGGGAGCTGTTTTTT
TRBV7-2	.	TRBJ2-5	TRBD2	CASSLPGGRETQYF	TGTGCCAGCAGCTTACCGGGGGGGCGTGAGACCCAGTACTTC
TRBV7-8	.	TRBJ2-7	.	CASRQIGTLHSSYEQYF	TGTGCCAGCAGGCAGATCGGGACACTCCATAGCTCCTACGAGCAGTACTTC